This TCR beta chain was sequenced for a study of radiation and T cells in renal cell carcinoma. General study points: In nephrectomy-only tumors, top 100 clonotypes averaged roughly 43%, versus around 54% irradiated. Only small tumor regions of 0.85 to 1 g were sampled.

As concerns this clone: Its antigen is currently unknown.

Generated by immunoSEQ multiplex PCR, the TCRdb table keeps only in-frame clones and is missing some. The sample lists roughly 18,000 clones, roughly three fifths occurring once. Trimming removed 1 base at V and 8 bases at J, with 12 bases between. The CDR3 sequence is 14 residues long. Germline assignment: CDR1 SGHRS and CDR2 YFSETQ. The treatment is: treatment-naive control, cytoreductive nephrectomy. The sequences come from tumor tissue, collected from a patient whose treatment was nephrectomy without radiotherapy. This chain connects TRBV5-1 to TRBJ1-4; D not resolved. The sequence derives from a man in his forties or fifties with renal cell carcinoma. The CDR3 bases are TGCGCCAGCAGCTTGTGGGGTGGACGGGAAAAACTGTTTTTT. This gives the protein CASSLWGGREKLFF.